This paragraph covers one T cell receptor (beta chain) sequence. Its specificity is not known. The data belong to a study of T cells after posttransplantation cyclophosphamide. A marrow graft followed busulfan-fludarabine conditioning, with cyclophosphamide on days +3 and +4. Germline CDR1 reads SGHTA; CDR2 reads FQGTGA. V was shortened by 5 bases and J by 2 bases, with 13 bases between the two germline ends. The CDR3 sequence is 15 residues long. The method was immunoSEQ multiplex PCR; TCRdb's version includes in-frame clones alone and lacks a portion of them. The sample includes around 10,000 clones, around 81% of them seen just once. Study-wide results and caveats: After PTCy, TRB diversity resembled that of CNI/methotrexate controls. Skin or GI-infiltrating T cells shared few TRB sequences with blood.

The input for sequencing was PBMCs, taken approximately 1,900 days after allogeneic stem cell transplant with posttransplant cyclophosphamide. The chain uses TRBV7-3 and TRBJ2-1; D perhaps matches TRBD2 (6 bases). The sequence was collected from a female patient aged 50-59 years who received an allogeneic stem cell transplant from a related donor, was CMV-positive, and had no GVHD. Some T cells could come from the graft donor. Here the CDR3 reads CASSPSGQAYNEQFF. The DNA of the CDR3 is TGTGCCAGCAGCCCGAGCGGGCAAGCCTACAATGAGCAGTTCTTC.